A selection of T cell receptor beta chains follows, all from one sample in a study of blood T cells in healthy people across ages. TCRdb reprocessed the 5' RACE reads via MiXCR and lists one record per CDR3 protein. The sample has approximately 770,000 distinct CDR3 sequences; 55% to 75% are singletons. The sequencing sample was made of blood. Source of these receptors: a man younger than 45 in good health. Each CDR3 is given with its conserved first and last residue. D genes are given only for firm matches. Some rows have no size entry. The others give once, few or many, or a class for an expanded clone.

>TRBJ2-5|TRBD1|few|TRBV20-1
CSASHTGTGDGETQYF
TGCAGTGCTAGTCACACCGGGACAGGGGATGGAGAGACCCAGTACTTC
>TRBJ1-2|NA|few|TRBV12-3/TRBV12-4
CASSEGRNYGYTF
TGTGCCAGCAGCGAGGGACGGAACTATGGCTACACCTTC
>TRBJ1-5|NA|NA|TRBV4-3
CASSQAQGLQPQHF
TGCGCCAGCAGCCAAGCCCAGGGATTACAGCCCCAGCATTTT
>TRBJ2-7|NA|NA|TRBV18
CASSPQPAAQAYEQYF
TGTGCCAGCTCACCACAACCCGCGGCGCAGGCCTACGAGCAGTACTTC
>TRBJ2-7|NA|few|TRBV20-1
CSAGPVGRDLYEQYF
TGCAGTGCTGGACCCGTTGGGCGGGACCTCTACGAGCAGTACTTC
>TRBJ2-7|TRBD2|few|TRBV3-1
CASSYGLADSYEQYF
TGTGCCAGCAGCTACGGACTAGCGGACTCCTACGAGCAGTACTTC
>TRBJ2-5|NA|few|TRBV20-1
CSARAQTGTQYF
TGCAGTGCTAGGGCACAGACGGGGACCCAGTACTTC
>TRBJ2-5|NA|few|TRBV2
CASSESTGETQYF
TGTGCCAGCAGTGAAAGCACAGGGGAGACCCAGTACTTC
>TRBJ1-5|TRBD1|NA|TRBV6-6
CASSYPGGQSGQPQHF
TGTGCCAGCAGTTACCCGGGGGGACAGTCGGGGCAGCCCCAGCATTTT
>TRBJ2-7|TRBD1|NA|TRBV7-2
CASSGDRGFHEQYF
TGTGCCAGCAGCGGCGACAGGGGTTTCCACGAGCAGTACTTC
>TRBJ1-5|NA|many|TRBV7-2
CASSFYTGNQPQHF
TGTGCCAGCAGCTTCTATACAGGGAATCAGCCCCAGCATTTT
>TRBJ2-7|NA|NA|TRBV7-6
CASSETQTYEQYF
TGTGCCAGCAGCGAGACCCAGACCTACGAGCAGTACTTC
>TRBJ2-1|NA|NA|TRBV4-3
CASSQDRRAERLDEQFF
TGCGCCAGCAGCCAAGATCGGCGGGCAGAGAGGTTGGATGAGCAGTTCTTC
>TRBJ1-2|TRBD1|few|TRBV6-1
CASRITTGGFARWGYTF
TGTGCCAGCAGGATAACGACAGGGGGCTTTGCGCGGTGGGGCTACACCTTC
>TRBJ1-2|NA|NA|TRBV6-5
CASRTGMGNYGYTF
TGTGCCAGCAGAACTGGGATGGGGAACTATGGCTACACCTTC
>TRBJ2-7|TRBD1|many|TRBV7-9
CASSSTRDSYEQYF
TGTGCCAGCAGCTCCACGAGGGACAGCTACGAGCAGTACTTC
>TRBJ2-1|NA|NA|TRBV6-6
CASSTSYNEQFF
TGTGCCAGCAGTACCTCCTACAATGAGCAGTTCTTC
>TRBJ2-5|NA|NA|TRBV20-1
CSARTGLPETHYF
TGCAGTGCTAGAACAGGGCTCCCAGAGACCCATTACTTC
>TRBJ2-1|NA|NA|TRBV20-1
CSARRDTFNEQFF
TGCAGTGCTCGACGGGACACCTTCAATGAGCAGTTCTTC
>TRBJ2-7|TRBD2|NA|TRBV20-1
CSARDIAGAYEQYF
TGCAGTGCTAGAGACATAGCGGGAGCTTACGAGCAGTACTTC
>TRBJ1-2|NA|few|TRBV11-1
CASSFPGAQDYGYTF
TGTGCCAGCAGCTTTCCGGGGGCGCAGGACTATGGCTACACCTTC
>TRBJ2-3|NA|NA|TRBV29-1
CSAMPSQGAEDTQYF
TGCAGCGCCATGCCCTCACAGGGCGCGGAAGATACGCAGTATTTT
>TRBJ1-2|NA|NA|TRBV2
CASRTRGSPYGYTF
TGTGCCAGCAGAACACGAGGCAGCCCCTATGGCTACACCTTC
>TRBJ1-1|NA|NA|TRBV20-1
CSALAGLLYTEAFF
TGCAGTGCTTTGGCAGGTTTACTTTACACTGAAGCTTTCTTT
>TRBJ1-2|NA|NA|TRBV5-1
CASSPVRAGAGGYTF
TGCGCCAGCAGCCCAGTTCGGGCGGGAGCCGGCGGCTACACCTTC
>TRBJ1-5|NA|once|TRBV7-2
CASSLAYTGNQPQHF
TGTGCCAGCAGCTTAGCATACACAGGGAATCAGCCCCAGCATTTT
>TRBJ1-2|TRBD1|NA|TRBV7-2
CASSSYEDRTSYGYTF
TGTGCCAGCAGCTCCTACGAGGACAGGACTAGCTATGGCTACACCTTC
>TRBJ2-7|TRBD2|few|TRBV20-1
CSARLSSGRLYEQYF
TGCAGTGCTAGACTATCTAGCGGGAGGCTTTACGAGCAGTACTTC
>TRBJ2-1|NA|NA|TRBV20-1
CSAPSSSMDEQFF
TGCAGTGCTCCCTCATCTTCTATGGATGAGCAGTTCTTC
>TRBJ2-3|TRBD1|NA|TRBV20-1
CSASVPPGQGTTDTQYF
TGCAGTGCCTCCGTCCCACCGGGACAGGGAACCACAGATACGCAGTATTTT
>TRBJ2-1|NA|NA|TRBV20-1
CSAPWSGNEQFF
TGCAGTGCCCCTTGGTCGGGGAATGAGCAGTTCTTC
>TRBJ2-2|NA|NA|TRBV21-1
CASRTGPTGELFF
TGTGCCAGCCGGACAGGGCCCACCGGGGAGCTGTTTTTT
>TRBJ1-4|NA|NA|TRBV6-2/TRBV6-3
CASRKTGTREKLFF
TGTGCCAGCAGAAAAACCGGGACTCGGGAAAAACTGTTTTTT
>TRBJ2-7|TRBD1|few|TRBV4-3
CASSPPGQPYEQYF
TGCGCCAGCAGCCCCCCGGGACAGCCCTACGAGCAGTACTTC
>TRBJ1-1|NA|NA|TRBV20-1
CSVSPRAGTEAFF
TGCAGTGTCTCCCCCAGGGCCGGGACTGAAGCTTTCTTT
>TRBJ2-4|NA|NA|TRBV7-8
CASSLGKGLAKNIQYF
TGTGCCAGCAGCTTAGGGAAGGGACTCGCCAAAAACATTCAGTACTTC
>TRBJ2-7|TRBD1|NA|TRBV6-5
CASSRKRTGSPYEQYF
TGTGCCAGCAGCCGGAAAAGGACAGGGAGTCCCTACGAGCAGTACTTC
>TRBJ2-7|TRBD1|NA|TRBV5-1
CASSKGQGPSYEQYF
TGCGCCAGCAGCAAAGGACAGGGACCCTCCTACGAGCAGTACTTC
>TRBJ1-1|NA|NA|TRBV12-3/TRBV12-4
CASTPVGTLLDAEAFF
TGTGCCAGCACCCCGGTCGGAACTCTCCTTGACGCTGAAGCTTTCTTT
>TRBJ1-4|NA|NA|TRBV20-1
CSARVSGRDEKLFF
TGCAGTGCTAGGGTTTCGGGCCGGGATGAAAAACTGTTTTTT
>TRBJ2-3|TRBD2|NA|TRBV5-1
CASSYDAGLAATDTQYF
TGCGCCAGCAGCTACGACGCGGGACTAGCGGCAACAGATACGCAGTATTTT
>TRBJ2-1|TRBD2|NA|TRBV7-9
CAIAGDGEQFF
TGTGCCATAGCGGGAGATGGTGAGCAGTTCTTC
>TRBJ2-1|NA|once|TRBV2
CASSVGRDNNEQFF
TGTGCCAGCAGTGTAGGGCGGGACAACAATGAGCAGTTCTTC
>TRBJ1-2|NA|NA|TRBV10-3
CAIGEAESFAGYTF
TGTGCCATCGGCGAGGCAGAATCGTTCGCTGGCTACACCTTC
>TRBJ2-7|NA|NA|TRBV10-3
CAISGERVSYEQYF
TGTGCCATCAGCGGGGAGCGGGTGTCTTACGAGCAGTACTTC
>TRBJ2-7|NA|NA|TRBV20-1
CSFAETYNEQYF
TGCAGTTTTGCGGAGACCTACAATGAGCAGTACTTC
>TRBJ2-7|NA|NA|TRBV20-1
CSVFAPSEQYF
TGCAGTGTTTTTGCCCCTTCCGAGCAGTACTTC
>TRBJ2-7|NA|few|TRBV27
CASSLSVGSYEQYF
TGTGCCAGCAGTTTATCAGTAGGGAGCTACGAGCAGTACTTC
>TRBJ2-3|TRBD2|NA|TRBV5-1
CASTLTSGVSTDTQYF
TGCGCCAGCACCCTCACTAGCGGGGTCAGCACAGATACGCAGTATTTT
>TRBJ2-7|NA|NA|TRBV12-3/TRBV12-4
CASSQYRDIPLYEQYF
TGTGCCAGCAGCCAGTACCGGGACATCCCCTTGTACGAGCAGTACTTC
>TRBJ2-7|NA|NA|TRBV3-1
CANSLSYEQYF
TGCGCCAACAGCCTCTCCTACGAGCAGTACTTC